This is a list of T cell receptor beta chains from one sample in a study of shared clonotypes between healthy human individuals. Repertoires were generated with immunoSEQ multiplex PCR, while TCRdb's copy carries only in-frame clones and drops some. The sample yields around 2.5 million clones, roughly 93% seen once. The specimen was naive CD4+ T cells from PBMCs. Source of these receptors: a man between 18 and 35 years old in good health. Some clones in this sample may be carry-over from other donors' samples. CDR3s include the opening cysteine and the closing phenylalanine or tryptophan. The order of the fields is D gene, V gene, clone size, J gene, CDR3 protein, CDR3 DNA. A D gene is named only where the DNA matches it firmly. Size tells how often a clone was seen (once, few, many) or the class of an expanded clone, and some rows leave it out.

D gene: .; V gene: TRBV6-5; clone size: .; J gene: TRBJ1-1; CDR3 protein: CASSYSRAMNTEAFF; CDR3 DNA: TGTGCCAGCAGTTACTCGAGGGCCATGAACACTGAAGCTTTCTTT
D gene: .; V gene: TRBV4-1; clone size: once; J gene: TRBJ1-4; CDR3 protein: CASSQSGTGNEKLFF; CDR3 DNA: TGCGCCAGCAGCCAATCCGGGACGGGGAATGAAAAACTGTTTTTT
D gene: TRBD1; V gene: TRBV7-6; clone size: .; J gene: TRBJ1-1; CDR3 protein: CASSQTGAHTEAFF; CDR3 DNA: TGTGCCAGCAGTCAAACAGGGGCGCACACTGAAGCTTTCTTT
D gene: TRBD2; V gene: TRBV5-5; clone size: .; J gene: TRBJ2-3; CDR3 protein: CASSSAGGAQYF; CDR3 DNA: TGTGCCAGCAGCTCGGCGGGGGGTGCGCAGTATTTT
D gene: .; V gene: TRBV19; clone size: .; J gene: TRBJ2-3; CDR3 protein: CASRRNGDTQYF; CDR3 DNA: TGTGCCAGCCGAAGAAATGGAGATACGCAGTATTTT
D gene: .; V gene: TRBV29-1; clone size: .; J gene: TRBJ1-2; CDR3 protein: CSVESGQGYGYTF; CDR3 DNA: TGCAGCGTTGAATCTGGGCAGGGCTATGGCTACACCTTC
D gene: .; V gene: TRBV7-9; clone size: .; J gene: TRBJ2-7; CDR3 protein: CASSLRSGASYEQYF; CDR3 DNA: TGTGCCAGCAGCTTAAGATCCGGGGCCTCCTACGAGCAGTACTTC
D gene: TRBD2; V gene: TRBV7-2; clone size: .; J gene: TRBJ2-3; CDR3 protein: CASSLVGSGIADTQYF; CDR3 DNA: TGTGCCAGCAGCTTAGTTGGTAGCGGGATCGCAGATACGCAGTATTTT
D gene: .; V gene: TRBV7-2; clone size: .; J gene: TRBJ2-7; CDR3 protein: CASSKGRESDEQYF; CDR3 DNA: TGTGCCAGCAGCAAAGGGCGGGAAAGTGACGAGCAGTACTTC
D gene: .; V gene: TRBV27; clone size: .; J gene: TRBJ1-2; CDR3 protein: CASSLTPGGGYTF; CDR3 DNA: TGTGCCAGCAGCCTAACTCCAGGTGGAGGCTACACCTTC
D gene: .; V gene: TRBV7-2; clone size: once; J gene: TRBJ2-7; CDR3 protein: CASSLRWGDPYEQYF; CDR3 DNA: TGTGCCAGCAGCTTACGTTGGGGGGACCCTTACGAGCAGTACTTC
D gene: .; V gene: TRBV30; clone size: .; J gene: TRBJ1-2; CDR3 protein: CAWSRSANLYGYTF; CDR3 DNA: TGTGCCTGGAGTCGGTCAGCTAATCTCTATGGCTACACCTTC
D gene: TRBD2; V gene: TRBV6-5; clone size: .; J gene: TRBJ2-7; CDR3 protein: CASRPGGDSYEQYF; CDR3 DNA: TGTGCCAGCAGGCCCGGGGGGGACTCCTACGAGCAGTACTTC
D gene: TRBD2; V gene: TRBV28; clone size: .; J gene: TRBJ2-1; CDR3 protein: CASSSPSGRAVEQFF; CDR3 DNA: TGTGCCAGCAGTTCCCCCAGCGGGAGGGCCGTAGAGCAGTTCTTC
D gene: TRBD1; V gene: TRBV4-2; clone size: .; J gene: TRBJ1-2; CDR3 protein: CASSQLSGGGAWGGYTF; CDR3 DNA: TGTGCCAGCAGCCAATTAAGTGGAGGGGGCGCATGGGGCGGCTACACCTTC
D gene: .; V gene: TRBV30; clone size: few; J gene: TRBJ1-1; CDR3 protein: CASTGYTEAFF; CDR3 DNA: TGTGCTAGTACAGGGTACACTGAAGCTTTCTTT
D gene: .; V gene: TRBV9; clone size: few; J gene: TRBJ1-1; CDR3 protein: CASSPNDRLEAFF; CDR3 DNA: TGTGCCAGCAGCCCCAATGACAGACTTGAAGCTTTCTTT
D gene: TRBD2; V gene: TRBV5-1; clone size: .; J gene: TRBJ2-5; CDR3 protein: CASRATGTRQETQYF; CDR3 DNA: TGCGCCAGCAGGGCGACTGGGACTAGACAAGAGACCCAGTACTTC
D gene: .; V gene: TRBV10-3; clone size: once; J gene: TRBJ2-4; CDR3 protein: CAIRGSDKNIQYF; CDR3 DNA: TGTGCCATCAGGGGATCGGACAAAAACATTCAGTACTTC
D gene: TRBD1; V gene: TRBV7-3; clone size: .; J gene: TRBJ2-7; CDR3 protein: CASSSWDRGAPEQYF; CDR3 DNA: TGTGCCAGCAGCTCTTGGGACAGGGGAGCCCCGGAGCAGTACTTC
D gene: TRBD1; V gene: TRBV5-1; clone size: .; J gene: TRBJ1-1; CDR3 protein: CASSPTGQGNTEAFF; CDR3 DNA: TGCGCCAGCAGCCCAACCGGACAGGGGAACACTGAAGCTTTCTTT
D gene: .; V gene: TRBV7-2; clone size: .; J gene: TRBJ2-2; CDR3 protein: CASSPRAGTWNTGELFF; CDR3 DNA: TGTGCCAGCAGCCCGAGAGCCGGGACATGGAACACCGGGGAGCTGTTTTTT
D gene: .; V gene: TRBV7-2; clone size: .; J gene: TRBJ2-1; CDR3 protein: CASSMGPSDVYNEQFF; CDR3 DNA: TGTGCCAGCAGCATGGGTCCTAGCGACGTCTACAATGAGCAGTTCTTC
D gene: TRBD2; V gene: TRBV29-1; clone size: .; J gene: TRBJ2-1; CDR3 protein: CSVTTSGSVSYNEQFF; CDR3 DNA: TGCAGCGTCACGACTAGCGGGAGCGTATCCTACAATGAGCAGTTCTTC
D gene: .; V gene: TRBV5-4; clone size: .; J gene: TRBJ2-7; CDR3 protein: CASSLRTPSEQYF; CDR3 DNA: TGTGCCAGCAGCCTCCGGACTCCCAGCGAGCAGTACTTC
D gene: .; V gene: TRBV7-2; clone size: .; J gene: TRBJ2-3; CDR3 protein: CASSLLPAGLSPQYF; CDR3 DNA: TGTGCCAGCAGCTTACTTCCCGCGGGCTTATCTCCGCAGTATTTT
D gene: .; V gene: TRBV7-2; clone size: .; J gene: TRBJ2-3; CDR3 protein: CASSRRFPDTQYF; CDR3 DNA: TGTGCCAGCAGCCGAAGATTCCCAGATACGCAGTATTTT
D gene: .; V gene: TRBV2; clone size: .; J gene: TRBJ1-5; CDR3 protein: CASHQTGPLSNQPQHF; CDR3 DNA: TGTGCCAGCCATCAAACAGGGCCGCTTTCGAATCAGCCCCAGCATTTT
D gene: .; V gene: TRBV28; clone size: .; J gene: TRBJ1-2; CDR3 protein: CASSLRASEWDYTF; CDR3 DNA: TGTGCCAGCAGCCTAAGGGCCTCAGAGTGGGACTACACCTTC